Below are 17 T cell receptor beta chains sequenced from a single sample in a study of T cells in Graves' hyperthyroidism and ophthalmopathy. TCR beta CDR3 regions were amplified from RNA. HTBI primers were employed in a first-round RT-PCR of the TCR CDR3. TCRdb re-derived calls from the multiplex PCR reads in MiXCR, one entry per CDR3 protein. The sample consists of 610,000 or so distinct CDR3 sequences, roughly 50% of them appearing once. The specimen sequenced was peripheral blood or thyroid tissue (not recorded which). Receptors originate from a woman aged 18-30 years with Graves' hyperthyroidism.

This clonotype was seen a handful of times. The rearrangement uses TRBV20-1 and TRBJ1-2; TRBD1 matches 7 bases. CDR1 and CDR2 from the germline V gene are DFQATT and SNEGSKA (reference sequence). This CDR3 region has 11 residues. V lost 7 bases and J lost 8; bases outside the gene matches: 7. The CDR3 DNA follows: TGCAGTGATATGGGACAGTACGGCTACACCTTC. This translates into CSDMGQYGYTF.

This sequence joins TRBV20-1 and TRBJ1-5; TRBD1 agrees at 7 bases. CDR1 is DFQATT and CDR2 is SNEGSKA in the germline V gene (reference sequence). This CDR3 spans 13 amino acids. V was pared by 6 bases and J by 5 bases, with 7 bases of the junction left unmatched. Written as DNA, the CDR3 is TGCAGTGCACGCGGACAGGAACATCAGCCCCAGCATTTT. Its translation is CSARGQEHQPQHF.

This clonotype was detected many times. This sequence joins TRBV4-1 and TRBJ1-5; D gene unclear. CDR1 is MGHRA and CDR2 is YSYEKL in the germline V gene. The CDR3 totals 15 residues. The V gene lost 0 bases and the J gene lost 3 bases, with 9 bases spanning the gap. CDR3 loop: CASSQDWRNNQPQHF. Here the CDR3 DNA reads TGCGCCAGCAGCCAAGATTGGAGGAACAATCAGCCCCAGCATTTT.

The V call is TRBV6-6, the J call TRBJ2-2; 7 positions agree with TRBD2. The CDR3 length is 16 residues. Germline V gene lookup returns CDR1 MNHNY and CDR2 SVGAGI (reference sequence). V trimming: 6 bases; J trimming: 2 bases; junction bases outside the gene matches: 9. The CDR3 region is CASSLPSGPNTGELFF. CDR3 bases: TGTGCCAGCAGCCTTCCTAGCGGACCCAACACCGGGGAGCTGTTTTTT.

In its sample, this clonotype was seen many times. The rearrangement joins TRBV9 to TRBJ1-2, with D perhaps matching TRBD1 (6 bases). The germline V and J ends were trimmed by 0 bases and 4 bases, with 10 bases remaining between them. This CDR3 region has 14 residues. CDR1 is SGDLS and CDR2 is YYNGEE in the germline V gene. CDR3 residues: CASSVGVDSYGYTF. CDR3 in DNA: TGTGCCAGCAGCGTAGGGGTGGACAGCTATGGCTACACCTTC. Full variable domain (outside the CDR3, taken from reference TRBV9 and TRBJ1-2): DSGVTQTPKHLITATGQRVTLRCSPRSGDLSVYWYQQSLDQGLQFLIQYYNGEERAKGNILERFSAQQFPDLHSELNLSSLELGDSALYFCASSVGVDSYGYTFGSGTRLTVV.

This clonotype was detected ten times or more. V gene TRBV15 combines with J gene TRBJ1-1, with D maybe TRBD1 (6 bases). Between the trimmed V and J ends, which lost 2 bases and 0 bases, there was a span of 13 bases. The length of the CDR3 is 16 residues. Per germline, CDR1 LNHNV and CDR2 YYDKDF (reference sequence). CDR3 amino acids: CATSRNPGALNTEAFF. CDR3 DNA: TGTGCCACCAGCAGAAATCCGGGGGCTTTGAACACTGAAGCTTTCTTT.

The V and J genes are TRBV7-6 and TRBJ2-1, with TRBD2 matching 8 bases. V shed 6 bases and J 6 bases; nucleotides not matched to a gene: 7. This CDR3 comprises 14 residues. Germline CDR1 is SGHVS and CDR2 is FNYEAQ. DNA for the CDR3: TGTGCCAGCAGTCAGGGACTAGGCCGCAATGAGCAGTTCTTC. It specifies CASSQGLGRNEQFF.

This clonotype was seen repeatedly, ten times or more. The chain joins TRBV13 to TRBJ2-7, with 8 bases lining up with TRBD1. The CDR3 has 14 residues. Unmatched junction bases numbered 4, after V lost 3 bases and J lost 3 bases. The V gene's germline CDR1 is PRHDT and CDR2 FYEKMQ (reference sequence). CDR3 sequence (DNA): TGTGCCAGCAGCTTTGACAGGGGAGGCTACGAGCAGTACTTC. As protein: CASSFDRGGYEQYF. Full variable domain (rest looked up from reference TRBV13 and TRBJ2-7): AAGVIQSPRHLIKEKRETATLKCYPIPRHDTVYWYQQGPGQDPQFLISFYEKMQSDKGSIPDRFSAQQFSDYHSELNMSSLELGDSALYFCASSFDRGGYEQYFGPGTRLTVT.

This clonotype was counted only a few times. The chain employs TRBV7-2 and TRBJ2-1, with D possibly matching TRBD1 (5 bases). The CDR3 loop spans 13 amino acids. Per the germline V gene, CDR1 is SGHTA and CDR2 is FQGNSA. The germline V and J ends were trimmed by 1 base and 7 bases, with 8 bases remaining between them. The CDR3 sequence: CASSLGGRNEQFF. CDR3 coding DNA: TGTGCCAGCAGCTTAGGGGGCAGGAATGAGCAGTTCTTC.

This clonotype was seen ten or more times. In DNA form, the CDR3 reads TGTGCCAGCAGCCAACGGGGGTTTGGTAATTCACCCCTCCACTTT. Its translation is CASSQRGFGNSPLHF. The chain couples TRBV14 to TRBJ1-6; possible D gene TRBD1, 5 bases. Trimming took 2 bases from V and 6 from J, leaving 11 bases between them. The germline V gene has CDR1 SGHDN and CDR2 FVKESK. The CDR3 covers 15 residues.

The chain combines TRBV19 with TRBJ2-2, with a possible D match to TRBD1 (5 bases). CDR1 and CDR2 from the germline V gene are LNHDA and SQIVND (reference sequence). The CDR3 has 14 amino acids. Trimming removed 5 bases at V and 4 bases at J, with 11 bases between. The CDR3 DNA reads TGTGCCAGTAGTTTAACAGGATTCACCGGGGAGCTGTTTTTT. Amino acid sequence: CASSLTGFTGELFF.

The table lists this clonotype with many counts. This chain connects TRBV5-8 to TRBJ2-5, with TRBD1 identical over 9 bases. The CDR3 sequence is 15 residues long. Unmatched junction bases numbered 10, after V lost 5 bases and J lost 5 bases. Germline V gene data show CDR1 as SGHTS and CDR2 as YDEGEE. The CDR3 DNA is TGTGCCAGCAGGCAGCCGGGACAGGGAGGGGAGACCCAGTACTTC. Translation gives CASRQPGQGGETQYF.

This clonotype was seen many times. The rearrangement links TRBV12-3 or TRBV12-4 to TRBJ1-1; D ambiguous. CDR3 length: 14 residues. Trimming pared 2 bases from V and 0 bases from J, leaving 7 bases between. The CDR3 bases are TGTGCCAGCAGTTTATCAGTTTTGAACACTGAAGCTTTCTTT. Translation gives CASSLSVLNTEAFF.

This clonotype occurred many times. This rearrangement joins TRBV15 to TRBJ2-5, with TRBD2 matching over 7 bases. Trimming removed 0 bases from V and 5 bases from J; junction bases left unmatched: 6. Germline CDR1 LNHNV, CDR2 YYDKDF (reference sequence). The CDR3 is 15 amino acids. The CDR3 sequence is CATSREGRGGETQYF. The CDR3 nucleotides are TGTGCCACCAGCAGAGAAGGACGGGGAGGGGAGACCCAGTACTTC.

V and J are TRBV10-3 and TRBJ2-5; no reliable D call. The CDR3 runs to 14 residues. Trimming took off 4 bases at V and 11 bases at J, with 20 bases between the two ends. Looked up from germline, CDR1 is ENHRY and CDR2 is SYGVKD. As DNA, the CDR3 is TGTGCCATCAGTGGAGGTGGAGATTACAATGAGCAGTACTTC. Translating gives CAISGGGDYNEQYF.

This chain uses TRBV7-9 with TRBJ2-5; 9 nucleotides match TRBD1. This CDR3 is built from 13 residues. V shed 5 bases and J 6 bases; nucleotides not matched to a gene: 4. Germline CDR1 reads SEHNR; CDR2 reads FQNEAQ (reference sequence). The CDR3 nucleotides read TGTGCCAGCAGCGCCGGGACAGGGCAGACCCAGTACTTC. Its protein product is CASSAGTGQTQYF.

This clonotype has a handful of counts. This chain uses TRBV18 with TRBJ1-1; perhaps TRBD1 as D (5 bases). The V end was cut by 0 bases, the J end by 1 base, with 9 bases between. CDR1 is KGHSH, CDR2 LQKENI, per germline. The CDR3 is made up of 15 amino acids. CDR3 sequence reads: CASSPPGAKNTEAFF. In DNA form, the CDR3 reads TGTGCCAGCTCACCACCAGGGGCAAAGAACACTGAAGCTTTCTTT.